Listed here are 12 T cell receptor beta chains from one sample, sequenced in a study of blood T cell repertoires in COVID-19. Using immunoSEQ multiplex PCR, the repertoire was profiled, and TCRdb retains in-frame clones only, with some absent. The sample carries fewer than 350,000 clones, about 89% recorded once. The sequenced sample consisted of PBMCs or T cells enriched from blood (not recorded which). Source of these receptors: a woman aged 35 to 49 who had recovered from COVID-19.

This chain joins TRBV5-1 and TRBJ1-1, with 8 bases fitting TRBD1. The CDR3 runs to 13 residues. V trimming: 4 bases; J trimming: 4 bases; junction bases outside the gene matches: 3. CDR1 is SGHRS and CDR2 is YFSETQ in the germline V gene. The CDR3 DNA reads TGCGCCAGCAGCGTGGACAGGGTCACTGAAGCTTTCTTT. The encoded protein is CASSVDRVTEAFF. Looking up the rest from reference TRBV5-1 and TRBJ1-1 gives the full variable domain: KAGVTQTPRYLIKTRGQQVTLSCSPISGHRSVSWYQQTPGQGLQFLFEYFSETQRNKGNFPGRFSGRQFSNSRSEMNVSTLELGDSALYLCASSVDRVTEAFFGQGTRLTVV.

The chain combines TRBV4-1 with TRBJ1-2; TRBD1 matches at 10 bases. After removal of 1 base from V and 0 bases from J, the junction contained 5 bases not matched to a gene. CDR3 length: 17 residues. CDR1 is MGHRA, CDR2 YSYEKL, per germline. The CDR3 DNA is TGCGCCAGCAGCCAAGTGGGACAGGGGAGGGCTAACTATGGCTACACCTTC. This gives the protein CASSQVGQGRANYGYTF.

The genes are TRBV19 and TRBJ1-2, with a tentative D call TRBD1 (5 bases). Trimming took off 5 bases at V and 7 bases at J, with 11 bases between the two ends. The CDR3 loop spans 12 amino acids. Germline assignment: CDR1 LNHDA and CDR2 SQIVND (reference sequence). In DNA, the CDR3 is TGTGCCAGTAGTGGGGGAGGGGCTGGCTACACCTTC. Translating gives CASSGGGAGYTF.

This chain joins TRBV7-2 and TRBJ2-4; 7 bases agree with TRBD1. The CDR3 consists of 16 residues. CDR1 and CDR2 (germline): SGHTA, FQGNSA. V trimming: 5 bases; J trimming: 0 bases; junction bases outside the gene matches: 7. The chain's CDR3 is CASSQGSGGAKNIQYF. CDR3 in DNA: TGTGCCAGCAGCCAAGGGTCAGGGGGAGCCAAAAACATTCAGTACTTC.

This chain connects TRBV27 to TRBJ2-3; 7 nucleotides agree with TRBD2. The CDR3 covers 17 residues. The V and J ends lost 3 bases and 2 bases, in that order; junction bases with no gene match: 11. Germline V gene lookup returns CDR1 MNHEY and CDR2 SMNVEV (reference sequence). The CDR3 protein is CASSFRPAGSFTDTQYF. In DNA, the CDR3 is TGTGCCAGCAGTTTCAGACCAGCGGGGAGCTTCACAGATACGCAGTATTTT.

The chain is built from TRBV19 and TRBJ1-5, with a weak D call TRBD1 (5 bases). The CDR3 contains 13 residues. The germline V gene encodes CDR1 LNHDA and CDR2 SQIVND (reference sequence). The germline V and J ends were trimmed by 5 bases and 6 bases, with 11 bases remaining between them. CDR3 loop: CASSSGQGQPQHF. In nucleotides, the CDR3 is TGTGCCAGTAGTTCAGGGCAGGGTCAGCCCCAGCATTTT. The full variable domain, its missing parts supplied by reference TRBV19 and TRBJ1-5, is DGGITQSPKYLFRKEGQNVTLSCEQNLNHDAMYWYRQDPGQGLRLIYYSQIVNDFQKGDIAEGYSVSREKKESFPLTVTSAQKNPTAFYLCASSSGQGQPQHFGDGTRLSIL.

The V call is TRBV20-1, the J call TRBJ2-5, with 8 nucleotides matching TRBD2. Germline CDR1 reads DFQATT; CDR2 reads SNEGSKA (reference sequence). The CDR3 extends over 12 amino acids. V lost 3 bases, J lost 5 bases, and 2 bases stayed unmatched. CDR3 in amino acids: CSASTGGETQYF. CDR3 bases: TGCAGTGCTAGTACGGGGGGGGAGACCCAGTACTTC.

The rearrangement uses TRBV5-1 and TRBJ2-7; 8 bases match TRBD2. Trimming at V came to 7 bases and at J to 4 bases, leaving 10 bases not matched to a gene. This CDR3 is built from 14 residues. The V gene's germline CDR1 is SGHRS and CDR2 YFSETQ. The CDR3 is CASASSGLNYEQYF. The DNA of the CDR3 is TGCGCCAGCGCATCTAGCGGGTTGAATTACGAGCAGTACTTC.

V is TRBV9 and J is TRBJ2-2; D may be TRBD1 (6 bases). Germline V gene sequence: CDR1 SGDLS, CDR2 YYNGEE. Trimming removed 0 bases from V and 7 bases from J, with 13 bases in between. The CDR3 sequence is 15 residues long. The CDR3 DNA sequence: TGTGCCAGCAGCGTAGGAGTAGGGGGATTCGGGGAGCTGTTTTTT. Its translation: CASSVGVGGFGELFF.

This clone was observed a single time. The rearrangement joins TRBV4-1 to TRBJ2-7, with TRBD1 identical over 9 bases. Germline V lookup: CDR1 MGHRA, CDR2 YSYEKL. The J segment lost 2 bases and the V segment lost 2 bases, leaving 4 bases of the junction unmatched. This CDR3 region has 15 residues. The CDR3: CASSQLGTGPYEQYF. Written as DNA, the CDR3 is TGCGCCAGCAGCCAACTTGGGACAGGGCCCTACGAGCAGTACTTC.

The rearrangement joins TRBV27 to TRBJ1-5; possibly TRBD1 for D (5 bases). The germline V gene encodes CDR1 MNHEY and CDR2 SMNVEV (reference sequence). This CDR3 spans 14 amino acids. Trimming took 4 bases from V and 9 from J, leaving 16 bases between them. CDR3 nucleotides: TGTGCCAGCAGTTCCGAGATCGCGGGGGGGCCCCAGCATTTT. Protein: CASSSEIAGGPQHF.

Comment on this clone: A read error may produce the germline difference seen at one junction end. The chain employs TRBV2 and TRBJ1-1; D is unclear. This CDR3 spans 11 amino acids. Per germline, CDR1 SNHLY and CDR2 FYNNEI. This CDR3 is CASTYSGFPLF. CDR3 coding DNA: TGTGCCAGCACTTATTCGGGGTTCCCCCTCTTT. The whole variable domain, remainder taken from reference TRBV2 and TRBJ1-1, is EPEVTQTPSHQVTQMGQEVILRCVPISNHLYFYWYRQILGQKVEFLVSFYNNEISEKSEIFDDQFSVERPDGSNFTLKIRSTKLEDSAMYFCASTYSGFPLFGQGTRLTVV.